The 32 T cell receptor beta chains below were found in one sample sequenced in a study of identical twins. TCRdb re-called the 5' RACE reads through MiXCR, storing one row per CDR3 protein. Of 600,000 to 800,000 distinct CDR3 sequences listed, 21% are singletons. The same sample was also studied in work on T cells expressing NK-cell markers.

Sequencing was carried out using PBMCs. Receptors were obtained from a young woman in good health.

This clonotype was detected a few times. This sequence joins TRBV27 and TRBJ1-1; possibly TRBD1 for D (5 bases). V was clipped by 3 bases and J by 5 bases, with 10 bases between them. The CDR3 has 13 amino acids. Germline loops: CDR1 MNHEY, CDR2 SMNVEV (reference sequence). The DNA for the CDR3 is TGTGCCAGCAGTTTTCTAAAGGGGACTGAAGCTTTCTTT. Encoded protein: CASSFLKGTEAFF.

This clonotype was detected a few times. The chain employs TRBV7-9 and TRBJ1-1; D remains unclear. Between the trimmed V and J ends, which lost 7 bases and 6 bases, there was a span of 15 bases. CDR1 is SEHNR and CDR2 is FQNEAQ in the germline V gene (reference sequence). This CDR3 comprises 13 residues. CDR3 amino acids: CASTQLNPSEAFF. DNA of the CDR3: TGTGCCAGCACCCAACTTAACCCCTCTGAAGCTTTCTTT.

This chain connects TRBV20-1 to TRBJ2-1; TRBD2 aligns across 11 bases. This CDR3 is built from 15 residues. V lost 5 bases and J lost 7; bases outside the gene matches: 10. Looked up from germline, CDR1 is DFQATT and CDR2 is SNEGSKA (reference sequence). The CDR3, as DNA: TGCAGTGCTGCACAACTAGCGGGAGTCCGGAATGAGCAGTTCTTC. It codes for CSAAQLAGVRNEQFF.

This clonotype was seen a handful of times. CDR3 in amino acids: CASSSAGEVPYEQYF. The CDR3 DNA reads as TGTGCCAGCAGCTCGGCGGGGGAGGTCCCCTACGAGCAGTACTTC. The gene calls are TRBV13 and TRBJ2-7; 7 nucleotides align to TRBD2. The CDR3 extends over 15 amino acids. Trimming at V came to 4 bases and at J to 2 bases, leaving 8 bases not matched to a gene. Germline V gene lookup returns CDR1 PRHDT and CDR2 FYEKMQ (reference sequence).

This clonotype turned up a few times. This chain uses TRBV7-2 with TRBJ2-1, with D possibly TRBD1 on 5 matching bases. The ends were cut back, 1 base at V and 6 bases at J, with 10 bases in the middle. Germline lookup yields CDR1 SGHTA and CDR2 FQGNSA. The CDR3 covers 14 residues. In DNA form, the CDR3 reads TGTGCCAGCAGCTTAGGCAGGGTTCTCAATGAGCAGTTCTTC. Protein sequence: CASSLGRVLNEQFF.

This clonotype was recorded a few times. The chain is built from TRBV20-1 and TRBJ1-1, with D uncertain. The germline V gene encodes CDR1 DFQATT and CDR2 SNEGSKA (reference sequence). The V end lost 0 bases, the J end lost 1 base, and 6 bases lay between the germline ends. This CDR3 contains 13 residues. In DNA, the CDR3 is TGCAGTGCTAGAGACAGGCGGAACACTGAAGCTTTCTTT. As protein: CSARDRRNTEAFF.

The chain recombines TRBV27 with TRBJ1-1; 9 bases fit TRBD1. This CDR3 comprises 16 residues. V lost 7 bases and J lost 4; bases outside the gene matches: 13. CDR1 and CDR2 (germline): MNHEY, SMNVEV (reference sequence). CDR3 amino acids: CASIDRDRVGSTEAFF. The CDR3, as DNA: TGTGCCAGCATCGACCGGGACAGGGTAGGAAGCACTGAAGCTTTCTTT.

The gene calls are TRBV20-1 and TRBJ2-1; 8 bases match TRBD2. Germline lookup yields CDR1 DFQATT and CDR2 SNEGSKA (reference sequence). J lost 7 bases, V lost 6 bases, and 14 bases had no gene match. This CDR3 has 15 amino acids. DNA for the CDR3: TGCAGTGCATGTCTAGCGGGTCCCGCATCGAATGAGCAGTTCTTC. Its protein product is CSACLAGPASNEQFF.

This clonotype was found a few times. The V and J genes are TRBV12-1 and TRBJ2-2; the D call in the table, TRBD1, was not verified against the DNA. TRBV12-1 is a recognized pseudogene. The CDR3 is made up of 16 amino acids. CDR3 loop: CASSLRTDEDTGELFF. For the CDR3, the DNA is TGTGCCAGCAGCTTACGGACAGATGAGGACACCGGGGAGCTGTTTTTT.

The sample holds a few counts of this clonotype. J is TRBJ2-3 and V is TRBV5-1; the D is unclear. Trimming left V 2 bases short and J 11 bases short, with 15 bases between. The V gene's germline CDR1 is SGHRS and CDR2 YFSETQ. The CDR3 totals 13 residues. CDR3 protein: CASSFGPSQRQYF. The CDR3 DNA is TGCGCCAGCAGCTTTGGTCCCTCTCAGAGGCAGTATTTT.

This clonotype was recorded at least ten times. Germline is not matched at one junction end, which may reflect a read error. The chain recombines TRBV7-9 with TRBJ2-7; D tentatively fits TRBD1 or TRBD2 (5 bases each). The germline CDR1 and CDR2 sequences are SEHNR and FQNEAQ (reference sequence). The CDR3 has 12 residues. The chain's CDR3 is CASSSLGDEQYF. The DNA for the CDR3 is TGCGCCAGCAGTTCCCTGGGGGACGAGCAGTACTTC.

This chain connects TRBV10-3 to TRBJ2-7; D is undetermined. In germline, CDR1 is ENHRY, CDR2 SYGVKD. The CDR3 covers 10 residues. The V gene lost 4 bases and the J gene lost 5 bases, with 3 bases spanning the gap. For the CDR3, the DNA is TGTGCCATCAGTGCGGACGAGCAGTACTTC. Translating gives CAISADEQYF.

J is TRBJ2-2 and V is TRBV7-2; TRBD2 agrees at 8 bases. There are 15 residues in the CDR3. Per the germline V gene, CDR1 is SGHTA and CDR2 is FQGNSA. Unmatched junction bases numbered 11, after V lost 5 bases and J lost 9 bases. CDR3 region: CASSHAGGRNRELFF. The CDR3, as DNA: TGTGCCAGCAGCCATGCGGGCGGGAGGAACCGGGAGCTGTTTTTT.

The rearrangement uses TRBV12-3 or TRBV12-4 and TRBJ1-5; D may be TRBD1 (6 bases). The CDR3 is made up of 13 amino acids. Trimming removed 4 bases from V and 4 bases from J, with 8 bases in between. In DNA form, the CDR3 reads TGTGCCAGCAGTTACAGGGAAAATCAGCCCCAGCATTTT. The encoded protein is CASSYRENQPQHF.

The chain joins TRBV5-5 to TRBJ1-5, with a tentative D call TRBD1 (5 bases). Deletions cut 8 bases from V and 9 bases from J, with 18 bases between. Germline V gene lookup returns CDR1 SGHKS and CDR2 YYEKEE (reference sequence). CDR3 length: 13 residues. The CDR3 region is CASNQGLQGPQHF. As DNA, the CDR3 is TGTGCCAGTAACCAGGGCCTGCAGGGGCCCCAGCATTTT.

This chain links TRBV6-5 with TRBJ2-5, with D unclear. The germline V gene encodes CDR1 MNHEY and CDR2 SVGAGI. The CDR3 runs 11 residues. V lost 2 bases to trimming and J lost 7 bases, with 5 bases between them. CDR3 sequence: CASSYLGTQYF. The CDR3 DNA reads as TGTGCCAGCAGTTACCTGGGGACCCAGTACTTC.

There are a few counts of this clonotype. This CDR3 is CASSYSGQVPSTDTQYF. CDR3 DNA sequence: TGTGCCAGCAGTTACTCGGGGCAGGTCCCAAGCACAGATACGCAGTATTTT. The V gene is TRBV6-5, the J gene TRBJ2-3, with D possibly TRBD1 on 5 matching bases. CDR3 length: 17 amino acids. V was clipped by 0 bases and J by 0 bases, with 13 bases between them. Germline CDR1 and CDR2: MNHEY and SVGAGI.

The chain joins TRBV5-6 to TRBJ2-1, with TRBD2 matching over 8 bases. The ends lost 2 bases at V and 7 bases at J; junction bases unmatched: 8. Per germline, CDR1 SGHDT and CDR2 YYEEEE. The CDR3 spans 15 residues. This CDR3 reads CASSFRGGLENEQFF. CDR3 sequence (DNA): TGTGCCAGCAGCTTCCGGGGGGGACTCGAGAATGAGCAGTTCTTC.

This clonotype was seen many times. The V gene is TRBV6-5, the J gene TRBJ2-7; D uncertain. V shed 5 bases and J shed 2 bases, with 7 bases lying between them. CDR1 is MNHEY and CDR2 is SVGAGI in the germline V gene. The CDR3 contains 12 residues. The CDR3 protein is CASSSSTYEQYF. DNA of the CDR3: TGTGCCAGCAGTAGCAGCACCTACGAGCAGTACTTC.

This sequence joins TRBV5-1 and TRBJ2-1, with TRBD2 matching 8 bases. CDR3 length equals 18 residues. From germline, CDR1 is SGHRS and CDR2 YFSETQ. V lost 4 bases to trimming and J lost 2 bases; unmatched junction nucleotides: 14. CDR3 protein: CASSPGHFRGGPYNEQFF. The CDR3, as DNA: TGCGCCAGCAGCCCGGGGCACTTCCGGGGGGGCCCCTACAATGAGCAGTTCTTC.

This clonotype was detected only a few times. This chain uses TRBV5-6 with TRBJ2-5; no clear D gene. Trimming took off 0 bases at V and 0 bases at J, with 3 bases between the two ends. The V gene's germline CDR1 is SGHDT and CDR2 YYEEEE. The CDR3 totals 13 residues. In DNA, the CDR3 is TGTGCCAGCAGCTTGGCCTACCAAGAGACCCAGTACTTC. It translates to CASSLAYQETQYF.

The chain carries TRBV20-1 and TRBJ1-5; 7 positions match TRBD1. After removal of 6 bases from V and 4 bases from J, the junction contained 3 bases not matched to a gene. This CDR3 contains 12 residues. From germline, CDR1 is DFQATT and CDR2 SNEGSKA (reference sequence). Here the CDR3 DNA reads TGCAGTGCGTCACAGGGGAATCAGCCCCAGCATTTT. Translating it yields CSASQGNQPQHF.

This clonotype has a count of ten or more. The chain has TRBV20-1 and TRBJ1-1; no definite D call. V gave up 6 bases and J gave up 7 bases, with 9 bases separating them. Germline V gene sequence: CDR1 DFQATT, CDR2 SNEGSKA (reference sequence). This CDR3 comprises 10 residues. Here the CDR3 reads CSARTVEAFF. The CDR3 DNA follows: TGCAGTGCACGGACGGTTGAAGCTTTCTTT.

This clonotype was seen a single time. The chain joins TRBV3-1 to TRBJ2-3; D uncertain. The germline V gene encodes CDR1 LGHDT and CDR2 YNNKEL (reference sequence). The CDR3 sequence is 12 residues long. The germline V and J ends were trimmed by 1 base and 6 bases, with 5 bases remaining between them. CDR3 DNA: TGTGCCAGCAGCCAAGTTTCGGATACGCAGTATTTT. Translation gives CASSQVSDTQYF.

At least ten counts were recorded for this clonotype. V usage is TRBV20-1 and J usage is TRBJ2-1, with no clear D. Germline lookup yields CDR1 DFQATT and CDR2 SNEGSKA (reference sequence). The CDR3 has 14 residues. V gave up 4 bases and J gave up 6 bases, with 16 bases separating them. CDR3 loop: CSATPPSYGNEQFF. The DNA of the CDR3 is TGCAGTGCTACCCCTCCGTCGTACGGCAATGAGCAGTTCTTC.

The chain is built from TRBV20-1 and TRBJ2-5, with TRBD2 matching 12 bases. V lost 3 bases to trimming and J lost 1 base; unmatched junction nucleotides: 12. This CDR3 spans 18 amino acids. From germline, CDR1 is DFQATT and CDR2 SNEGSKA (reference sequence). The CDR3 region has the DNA TGCAGTGCTAGCGGTTTCACTAGCGGGGGGCCCCGCCAAGAGACCCAGTACTTC. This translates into CSASGFTSGGPRQETQYF.

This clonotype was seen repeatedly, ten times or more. CDR3 region: CASRRIGIGELFF. As DNA, the CDR3 is TGCGCCAGTCGACGCATCGGTATCGGGGAGCTGTTTTTT. V gene TRBV10-2 combines with J gene TRBJ2-2; D remains unclear. Trimming stripped 9 bases from V and 7 bases from J, with 15 bases between. The CDR3 runs 13 residues. CDR1 and CDR2 from the germline V gene are WSHSY and SAAADI.

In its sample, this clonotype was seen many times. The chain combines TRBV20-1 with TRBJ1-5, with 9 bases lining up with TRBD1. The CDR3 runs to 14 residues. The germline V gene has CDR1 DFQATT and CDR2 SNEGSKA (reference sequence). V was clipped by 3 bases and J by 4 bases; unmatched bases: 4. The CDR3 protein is CSARGQGLNQPQHF. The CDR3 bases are TGCAGTGCTAGGGGACAGGGCTTGAATCAGCCCCAGCATTTT.

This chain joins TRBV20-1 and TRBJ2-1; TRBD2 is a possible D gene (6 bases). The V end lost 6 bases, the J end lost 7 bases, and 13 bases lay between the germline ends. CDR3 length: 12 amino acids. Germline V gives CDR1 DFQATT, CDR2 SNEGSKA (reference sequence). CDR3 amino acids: CSAASASNEQFF. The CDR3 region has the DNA TGCAGTGCCGCTAGCGCCAGTAATGAGCAGTTCTTC.

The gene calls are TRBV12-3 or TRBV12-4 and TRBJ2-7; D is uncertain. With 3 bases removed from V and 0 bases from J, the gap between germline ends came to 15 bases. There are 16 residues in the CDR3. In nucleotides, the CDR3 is TGTGCCAGCAGTTTCGGGCGCCCAGCCAGCTCCTACGAGCAGTACTTC. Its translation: CASSFGRPASSYEQYF.

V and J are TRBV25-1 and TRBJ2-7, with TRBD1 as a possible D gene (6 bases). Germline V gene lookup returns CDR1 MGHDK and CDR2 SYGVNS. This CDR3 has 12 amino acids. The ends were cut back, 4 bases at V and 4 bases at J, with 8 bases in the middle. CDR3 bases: TGTGCCAGCAGTGGACAGGTTTACGAGCAGTACTTC. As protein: CASSGQVYEQYF.

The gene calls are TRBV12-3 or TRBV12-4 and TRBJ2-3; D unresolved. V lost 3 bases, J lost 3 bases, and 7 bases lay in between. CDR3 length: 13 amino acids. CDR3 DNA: TGTGCCAGCAGTTTTTTGTTGACAGATACGCAGTATTTT. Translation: CASSFLLTDTQYF.